Below, 15 T cell receptor beta chains from the same sample are listed, as sequenced in a study of graft-versus-host responses after intestinal transplantation. The method was immunoSEQ multiplex PCR; TCRdb's version includes in-frame clones alone and lacks a portion of them. This table holds more than 75,000 clones, around 90% found once. Antigens for these TCRs are unknown. The sample was unstimulated CD4+ T cells sorted from spleen or lymph node cells, taken before transplant. The receptors derive from a human donor who was the organ donor for an intestinal transplant.

The J gene is TRBJ2-1, the V gene TRBV5-4; 9 nucleotides match TRBD2. The CDR3 sequence is 16 residues long. In germline, CDR1 is SGHNT, CDR2 YYREEE (reference sequence). Unmatched junction bases numbered 6, after V lost 0 bases and J lost 5 bases. The CDR3 here is CASSLAASGINNEQFF. As DNA, the CDR3 is TGTGCCAGCAGCTTGGCAGCTAGCGGGATTAACAATGAGCAGTTCTTC. Variable domain in full (rest from reference TRBV5-4 and TRBJ2-1): ETGVTQSPTHLIKTRGQQVTLRCSSQSGHNTVSWYQQALGQGPQFIFQYYREEENGRGNFPPRFSGLQFPNYSSELNVNALELDDSALYLCASSLAASGINNEQFFGPGTRLTVL.

J is TRBJ2-3 and V is TRBV13; TRBD2 agrees at 10 bases. Losses at the gene ends were 0 bases for V and 2 bases for J; bases not matched to a gene: 8. Germline assignment: CDR1 PRHDT and CDR2 FYEKMQ (reference sequence). This CDR3 has 18 amino acids. CDR3 sequence reads: CASSLGWERGGLTDTQYF. The CDR3 DNA is TGTGCCAGCAGCTTAGGATGGGAGCGGGGGGGCCTCACAGATACGCAGTATTTT.

The chain is built from TRBV7-2 and TRBJ2-5, with 7 bases that match TRBD2. V lost 1 base and J lost 2; bases outside the gene matches: 1. CDR3 length: 14 amino acids. Germline assignment: CDR1 SGHTA and CDR2 FQGNSA. The CDR3 loop is CASSLGAGQETQYF. The DNA for the CDR3 is TGTGCCAGCAGCTTAGGAGCGGGACAAGAGACCCAGTACTTC.

The genes are TRBV30 and TRBJ2-3; tentative D call: TRBD1 (5 bases). Trimming left V 7 bases short and J 4 bases short, with 18 bases between. The CDR3 sequence is 14 residues long. The germline V gene has CDR1 GTSNPN and CDR2 SVGIG (reference sequence). CDR3 region: CALRGIGHADTQYF. The CDR3 DNA follows: TGTGCCTTAAGGGGAATTGGTCACGCAGATACGCAGTATTTT.

J is TRBJ1-2 and V is TRBV5-6, with 10 bases aligning to TRBD1. V was pared by 4 bases and J by 7 bases, with 16 bases of the junction left unmatched. Germline V gene lookup returns CDR1 SGHDT and CDR2 YYEEEE. The CDR3 is made up of 17 amino acids. CDR3 DNA sequence: TGTGCCAGCAGCGGAGGTTGGACAGGGGGGCGGACCAGTGGCTACACCTTC. Translation: CASSGGWTGGRTSGYTF.

The V and J genes are TRBV14 and TRBJ1-1; 7 bases agree with TRBD1. V was pared by 4 bases and J by 4 bases, with 3 bases of the junction left unmatched. CDR1 and CDR2 from the germline V gene are SGHDN and FVKESK. The CDR3 runs 13 residues. CDR3 protein: CASSRQGGTEAFF. The CDR3 nucleotides read TGTGCCAGCAGCCGACAGGGAGGCACTGAAGCTTTCTTT.

This chain links TRBV9 with TRBJ1-2; the D is unclear. Trimming removed 3 bases from V and 2 bases from J, with 14 bases in between. Germline CDR1 is SGDLS and CDR2 is YYNGEE. The CDR3 runs to 15 residues. CDR3: CASSALGRANYGYTF. CDR3 DNA: TGTGCCAGCAGCGCCCTAGGGAGGGCGAACTATGGCTACACCTTC.

This clone came up once. This chain uses TRBV28 with TRBJ2-7; 11 bases are a match to TRBD1. The CDR3 is made up of 15 amino acids. The J segment lost 3 bases and the V segment lost 5 bases, leaving 6 bases of the junction unmatched. Looked up from germline, CDR1 is MDHEN and CDR2 is SYDVKM. The CDR3 loop is CASSPGDRGIYEQYF. CDR3 bases: TGTGCCAGCAGTCCCGGGGACAGGGGGATCTACGAGCAGTACTTC.

The J gene is TRBJ1-2, the V gene TRBV6-1; 7 bases map to TRBD1. Germline CDR1 and CDR2: MNHNS and SASEGT. CDR3 length equals 14 residues. The J segment lost 4 bases and the V segment lost 1 base, leaving 3 bases of the junction unmatched. The CDR3 is CASSEETGPYGYTF. The CDR3 DNA reads TGTGCCAGCAGTGAAGAGACAGGGCCCTATGGCTACACCTTC.

V is TRBV11-3 and J is TRBJ2-3; 7 bases are a match to TRBD2. There are 13 residues in the CDR3. J gave up 5 bases and V 3 bases, and 2 bases lay outside the gene matches. Germline CDR1 and CDR2: SGHNT and YENEEA. In DNA form, the CDR3 reads TGTGCCAGCAGCTTTGCTAGCGGAGATACGCAGTATTTT. Protein product: CASSFASGDTQYF.

The chain uses TRBV10-1 and TRBJ1-1; tentatively, D is TRBD1 (6 bases). Trimming shortened V by 6 bases and J by 1 base, and 18 bases separated the two germline ends. The CDR3 is made up of 16 amino acids. Looked up from germline, CDR1 is WNHNN and CDR2 is SYGVQD (reference sequence). CDR3 amino acids: CASSRKQGSKNTEAFF. The CDR3 nucleotides are TGCGCCAGCAGCCGGAAACAGGGTTCGAAGAACACTGAAGCTTTCTTT.

The chain combines TRBV28 with TRBJ2-7; D is unclear. Between the trimmed V and J ends, which lost 10 bases and 2 bases, there was a span of 27 bases. This CDR3 spans 17 amino acids. CDR1 MDHEN and CDR2 SYDVKM come from the germline V gene. DNA of the CDR3: TGTGCCACCAAAGCCGTCCTCACCGGGTCGGGTACCTACGAGCAGTACTTC. It translates to CATKAVLTGSGTYEQYF.

V and J are TRBV5-4 and TRBJ1-2, with a tentative D call TRBD1 (5 bases). The V end was cut by 0 bases, the J end by 8 bases, with 23 bases between. This CDR3 region has 17 residues. The germline gives CDR1 SGHNT, CDR2 YYREEE (reference sequence). CDR3 bases: TGTGCCAGCAGCTTGGCCCCCTCAGCTCTCGGGGGTGGAGGCTACACCTTC. Translated: CASSLAPSALGGGGYTF.

This clone appeared a single time. The V call is TRBV5-4, the J call TRBJ1-2; the D gene is possibly TRBD1 (5 bases). CDR3 length: 13 amino acids. The V gene lost 1 base and the J gene lost 8 bases, with 12 bases spanning the gap. The germline gives CDR1 SGHNT, CDR2 YYREEE (reference sequence). CDR3 nucleotide sequence: TGTGCCAGCAGCTTGACAGGTTCTTGGGGCTACACCTTC. Its protein product is CASSLTGSWGYTF.

The chain links TRBV6-1 to TRBJ1-2; D gene uncertain. There are 12 residues in the CDR3. The V gene's germline CDR1 is MNHNS and CDR2 SASEGT. V was pared by 5 bases and J by 5 bases, with 9 bases between. Here the CDR3 DNA reads TGTGCCAGCAGTCTTGAGGGATATGGCTACACCTTC. Protein product: CASSLEGYGYTF.